This passage covers 14 T cell receptor beta chains from one sample sequenced in a study of blood T cell repertoires in COVID-19. The table came from immunoSEQ multiplex PCR; TCRdb's copy has only in-frame clones and leaves some out. The sample yields a few hundred thousand clones, about 91% seen once. Sequenced: peripheral blood. Receptors originate from a middle-aged woman who had recovered from COVID-19.

The chain has TRBV7-9 and TRBJ1-1; D possibly corresponds to TRBD1 (5 bases). The CDR3 covers 15 residues. Trimming took 0 bases from V and 2 from J, leaving 10 bases between them. The germline gives CDR1 SEHNR, CDR2 FQNEAQ (reference sequence). CDR3 loop: CASSLARQGNTEAFF. Here the CDR3 DNA reads TGTGCCAGCAGCTTAGCACGTCAGGGAAACACTGAAGCTTTCTTT. The full variable domain, in which reference TRBV7-9 and TRBJ1-1 provide the parts outside the CDR3, is DTGVSQNPRHKITKRGQNVTFRCDPISEHNRLYWYRQTLGQGPEFLTYFQNEAQLEKSRLLSDRFSAERPKGSFSTLEIQRTEQGDSAMYLCASSLARQGNTEAFFGQGTRLTVV.

This clone was seen a handful of times. This sequence joins TRBV4-3 and TRBJ2-2, with D perhaps matching TRBD1 (6 bases). V lost 0 bases to trimming and J lost 8 bases, with 13 bases between them. In germline, CDR1 is LGHNA, CDR2 YSLEER. The CDR3 extends over 15 amino acids. CDR3 sequence (DNA): TGCGCCAGCAGCCAAGAACGGACAGTCTTTGGGGAGCTGTTTTTT. It codes for CASSQERTVFGELFF.

The chain has TRBV5-8 and TRBJ2-1, with TRBD2 identical over 7 bases. Germline CDR1 and CDR2: SGHTS and YDEGEE. V dropped 4 bases and J dropped 2; count of bases not matched to a gene: 12. The CDR3 consists of 17 residues. The CDR3 reads CASSPGQGAGPYNEQFF. In DNA, the CDR3 is TGTGCCAGCAGCCCGGGCCAAGGAGCGGGGCCCTACAATGAGCAGTTCTTC.

V usage is TRBV6-2 or TRBV6-3 and J usage is TRBJ1-5; 7 nucleotides agree with TRBD1. Germline V CDR1 and CDR2: MNHEY, SVGEGT. V lost 5 bases, J lost 2 bases, and 6 bases stayed unmatched. The CDR3 length is 15 residues. CDR3 residues: CASSTAGQGNQPQHF. DNA of the CDR3: TGTGCCAGCAGTACTGCCGGACAGGGCAATCAGCCCCAGCATTTT.

The chain couples TRBV6-5 to TRBJ1-2; a weak D match, TRBD1 (5 bases). Germline V gene lookup returns CDR1 MNHEY and CDR2 SVGAGI. The CDR3 has 13 amino acids. Trimming removed 6 bases at V and 8 bases at J, with 16 bases between. In DNA, the CDR3 is TGTGCCAGCAGATACAGCGGGGGAGGGGGCTACACCTTC. Protein product: CASRYSGGGGYTF.

The gene calls are TRBV6-4 and TRBJ1-1, with D unresolved. V shed 2 bases and J shed 0 bases, with 4 bases lying between them. CDR1 MRHNA and CDR2 SNTAGT come from the germline V gene. The CDR3 sequence is 13 residues long. The CDR3 region is CASSDQMNTEAFF. In nucleotides, the CDR3 is TGTGCCAGCAGTGACCAGATGAACACTGAAGCTTTCTTT.

The chain uses TRBV9 and TRBJ2-7; D is unresolved. The CDR3 sequence is 13 residues long. In germline, CDR1 is SGDLS, CDR2 YYNGEE. V shed 4 bases and J shed 1 base, with 9 bases lying between them. The CDR3, as DNA: TGTGCCAGCAGCTTTGGCATTTCCTACGAGCAGTACTTC. This sequence encodes CASSFGISYEQYF.

This chain uses TRBV19 with TRBJ1-1; tentatively, D is TRBD1 (6 bases). CDR1 is LNHDA and CDR2 is SQIVND in the germline V gene (reference sequence). V was clipped by 6 bases and J by 4 bases, with 12 bases between them. The CDR3 loop spans 13 amino acids. The CDR3 here is CASRKGGVTEAFF. CDR3 DNA sequence: TGTGCCAGTAGAAAAGGGGGAGTCACTGAAGCTTTCTTT.

The rearrangement links TRBV7-3 to TRBJ1-6; D might be TRBD1 (5 bases). Trimming shortened V by 3 bases and J by 9 bases, and 9 bases separated the two germline ends. The germline gives CDR1 SGHTA, CDR2 FQGTGA. This CDR3 has 13 amino acids. The CDR3 sequence: CASSLGPASPLHF. The CDR3 DNA is TGTGCCAGCAGCTTGGGGCCAGCTTCACCCCTCCACTTT.

This chain links TRBV1 with TRBJ1-5. TRBV1 is tagged as a pseudogene. The length of the CDR3 is 18 residues. CDR3 coding DNA: TGCACCAGCAGCCTCCTCCCCGGGATTACTTTAAGCAATCAGCCCCAGCATTTT. Translating it yields CTSSLLPGITLSNQPQHF.

This sequence joins TRBV19 and TRBJ2-1, with 15 bases identical to TRBD2. After removal of 3 bases from V and 9 bases from J, the junction contained 3 bases not matched to a gene. Germline loops: CDR1 LNHDA, CDR2 SQIVND (reference sequence). The CDR3 contains 15 residues. CDR3 nucleotide sequence: TGTGCCAGTAGTATGGGACTAGCGGGAGGTCGTGAGCAGTTCTTC. Translated: CASSMGLAGGREQFF.

The chain couples TRBV5-1 to TRBJ2-1, with 8 bases that match TRBD2. The CDR3 is 16 amino acids. Per the germline V gene, CDR1 is SGHRS and CDR2 is YFSETQ. The trim removed 0 bases at V and 9 bases at J, leaving 11 bases unmatched. CDR3 protein: CASSLDQREKHFEQFF. For the CDR3, the DNA is TGCGCCAGCAGCTTGGACCAGCGGGAGAAGCATTTTGAGCAGTTCTTC.

The chain employs TRBV28 and TRBJ2-7; D ambiguous. Per the germline V gene, CDR1 is MDHEN and CDR2 is SYDVKM. The CDR3 is made up of 13 amino acids. V lost 4 bases and J 2 bases, leaving 9 bases between the germline ends. For the CDR3, the DNA is TGTGCCAGCAGTTCGGCGGAAACCTACGAGCAGTACTTC. Translating gives CASSSAETYEQYF.

This chain joins TRBV7-6 and TRBJ2-1, with no clear D. The CDR3 sequence is 12 residues long. Trimming removed 1 base at V and 10 bases at J, with 8 bases between. Germline-derived CDR1 and CDR2 are SGHVS and FNYEAQ. The CDR3 region is CASSLGEVEQFF. For the CDR3, the DNA is TGTGCCAGCAGCTTAGGCGAAGTCGAGCAGTTCTTC.